The T cell receptor (beta chain) described here comes from a study of blood T cell repertoires in COVID-19. On the study more broadly: COVID-19 samples, acute and convalescent, were from the United States, Italy and Spain. T cells, B-cell-depleted T cells, or PBMCs provided the cDNA or gDNA that served as material.

This clone was detected once. In the original analysis: Amplification of reference gene primers was used by the study to estimate nucleated cell counts. The table came from immunoSEQ multiplex PCR; TCRdb's copy has only in-frame clones and leaves some out. That table gives V, J and clone size, and the DNA gave D and trimming. The repertoire consists of some 37,000 clones, with around 83% occurring once and the leading ten covering more than 15%. The germline gives CDR1 LNHDA, CDR2 SQIVND (reference sequence). The CDR3 spans 15 residues. The V and J ends lost 7 bases and 0 bases respectively, with 15 bases between them.

Sequencing used peripheral blood. The V and J genes are TRBV19 and TRBJ1-2; no clear D gene. This sequence originates from a man in his forties or fifties in a cohort sampled during active COVID-19. This CDR3 is CASKPARVSNYGYTF. The CDR3 DNA follows: TGTGCCAGTAAACCAGCGAGGGTTTCTAACTATGGCTACACCTTC.